The present T cell receptor beta chain was sequenced within a study of blood T cell repertoires in COVID-19. Looking at the study overall: PBMCs, B-cell-depleted T cells, or T cells were the source of the cDNA or gDNA that made up the material.

V was trimmed by 4 bases and J by 4 bases, leaving 13 bases between them. This CDR3 has 14 amino acids. The V gene's germline CDR1 is SGHTA and CDR2 FQGNSA. Authors' methods: Estimation of nucleated cell counts relied on the amplification of reference gene primers. Sequenced by immunoSEQ multiplex PCR; TCRdb stores in-frame clones only, minus some. The DNA gave D and trimming, while V, J and clone size come from that table. There are about 280,000 clones in the sample; just under 90% occur only once, and 1.9% lies in the top ten. Two negative PCRs, clearance, or symptom resolution had been documented for recovered Cohort 3 donors.

The sequence was collected from a woman aged 60 to 75 who had recovered from COVID-19. V is TRBV7-2 and J is TRBJ1-2, with D uncertain. Source material: PBMCs or T cells enriched from blood (not recorded which). The CDR3 region is CASSSSLTSYGYTF. DNA for the CDR3: TGTGCCAGCAGCTCCTCCTTGACAAGCTATGGCTACACCTTC.